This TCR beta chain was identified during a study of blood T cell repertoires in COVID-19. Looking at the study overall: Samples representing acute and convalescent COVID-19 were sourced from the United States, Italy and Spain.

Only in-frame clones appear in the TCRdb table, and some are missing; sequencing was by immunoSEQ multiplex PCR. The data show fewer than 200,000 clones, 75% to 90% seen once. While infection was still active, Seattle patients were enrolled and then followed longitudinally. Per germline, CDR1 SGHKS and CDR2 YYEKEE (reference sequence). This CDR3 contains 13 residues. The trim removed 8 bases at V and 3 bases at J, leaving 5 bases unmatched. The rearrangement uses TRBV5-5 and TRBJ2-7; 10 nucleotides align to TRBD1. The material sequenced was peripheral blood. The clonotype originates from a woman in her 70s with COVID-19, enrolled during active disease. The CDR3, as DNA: TGTGCCAGTTACCGGGACAGGGGCTACGAGCAGTACTTC. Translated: CASYRDRGYEQYF.